The clone carrying this TCR beta chain was observed many times. Its antigen is undetermined. The entry originates in a study of T-cell reconstitution after alpha-beta-depleted transplantation in children. Germline assignment: CDR1 SQVTM and CDR2 ANQGSEA. The CDR3 length is 14 residues. V shed 0 bases and J shed 8 bases, with 16 bases lying between them. Unique molecular identifiers were built into the TCRbeta library. MiXCR, run by TCRdb on the PCR reads, gives a single entry per CDR3 protein. The sample records 250,000 to 300,000 distinct CDR3 sequences, around 7.3% being singletons. Study-level points and caveats: About two months after transplant, alpha-beta T cells reportedly came from several hundred expanded graft clones. Some patients' high day-60 TCRbeta diversity was traced to surviving recipient T cells and thymic progenitors. A year had passed since transplant, and T-cell counts and diversity by then came mostly from newly produced T cells.

The sample was peripheral blood, taken 360 days after TCRalphabeta/CD19-depleted stem cell transplant. This chain links TRBV29-1 with TRBJ1-1; D is unclear. This sequence originates from a female patient under 10 years old who had a stem cell transplant for Fanconi anemia, so the T cells may come from the graft donor. CDR3 sequence: CSVEESTPPGEAFF. The CDR3 nucleotides read TGCAGCGTTGAAGAGTCAACGCCTCCCGGGGAAGCTTTCTTT. Full variable domain (outside the CDR3, taken from reference TRBV29-1 and TRBJ1-1): SAVISQKPSRDICQRGTSLTIQCQVDSQVTMMFWYRQQPGQSLTLIATANQGSEATYESGFVIDKFPISRPNLTFSTLTVSNMSPEDSSIYLCSVEESTPPGEAFFGQGTRLTVV.